These T cell receptor beta chains were read from a single sample in a study of blood T cell repertoires in COVID-19. The protocol was immunoSEQ multiplex PCR, while the TCRdb copy is restricted to in-frame clones and leaves out a portion. In the table there are about 180,000 clones, about 82% of which are singletons. Sequencing was carried out using PBMCs or T cells enriched from blood (not recorded which). Receptor source: a woman younger than 45 who had recovered from COVID-19. Both conserved end residues are part of each CDR3. D genes are given only for firm matches. Clone size is not always given. Where it is, it says once, few, many or a class for expanded clones.

v_call	j_call	d_call	clone_size	cdr3_nt	cdr3_aa
TRBV19	TRBJ2-2	-	-	TGTGCCACCACGGGGAAGGGCCCCTTCGTTTTCGGGGAGCTGTTTTTT	CATTGKGPFVFGELFF
TRBV7-9	TRBJ2-4	TRBD2	-	TGTGCCAGCAGCTTAGGCGGGAGAACAAACATTCAGTACTTC	CASSLGGRTNIQYF
TRBV25-1	TRBJ2-7	TRBD2	-	TGTGCCAGCAGTGACTCAGGGACTAGCTACGAGCAGTACTTC	CASSDSGTSYEQYF
TRBV2	TRBJ2-1	TRBD1	-	TGTGCCAGCAGTTCAGACAGGGGGTCTTACAATGAGCAGTTCTTC	CASSSDRGSYNEQFF
TRBV9	TRBJ1-5	TRBD1	-	TGTGCCAGCAGCGATGGGGACAGGGCTCAGCCCCAGCATTTT	CASSDGDRAQPQHF
TRBV19	TRBJ2-1	-	-	TGTGCCAGTAGTATATCAGGGTTGAACTACAATGAGCAGTTCTTC	CASSISGLNYNEQFF
TRBV5-1	TRBJ1-1	TRBD1	-	TGCGCCAGCAGCCTGGGACAGGGTTTGACTGAAGCTTTCTTT	CASSLGQGLTEAFF
TRBV7-9	TRBJ1-4	-	-	TGTGCCAGCAGCTTAGAGTTTTCCCAGACAGCAACTAATGAAAAACTGTTTTTT	CASSLEFSQTATNEKLFF
TRBV19	TRBJ1-5	-	-	TGTGCCAGTAGTATACGGGGTTCGGGCAATCAGCCCCAGCATTTT	CASSIRGSGNQPQHF
TRBV28	TRBJ2-1	TRBD2	-	TGTGCCAGCAGTTGGACTAGCGGGAGGGACAATGAGCAGTTCTTC	CASSWTSGRDNEQFF
TRBV2	TRBJ1-5	-	-	TGTGCCAGCACTAGGACAGTGATACCTAGCAATCAGCCCCAGCATTTT	CASTRTVIPSNQPQHF
TRBV29-1	TRBJ2-3	TRBD1	-	TGCAGCGTGGGACAGGGGACTGGCACAGATACGCAGTATTTT	CSVGQGTGTDTQYF
TRBV19	TRBJ2-7	TRBD2	-	TGTGCCAGTAGCCGTGGGACTAGCGACTACGAGCAGTACTTC	CASSRGTSDYEQYF
TRBV27	TRBJ2-7	TRBD2	-	TGTGCCACCCGGCTAGCGGGAGCCTACGAGCAGTACTTC	CATRLAGAYEQYF
TRBV5-5	TRBJ2-1	-	-	TGTGCCAGCCGCCTGGCCCCCGGGGCCTACAATGAGCAGTTCTTC	CASRLAPGAYNEQFF
TRBV11-2	TRBJ2-1	TRBD2	-	TGTGCCAGCAGCTACTCGGCGGGAGGGTCCTACAATGAGCAGTTCTTC	CASSYSAGGSYNEQFF
TRBV6-5	TRBJ2-5	-	-	TGTGCCAGCAGCCGCAGGGAGACCCAGTACTTC	CASSRRETQYF
TRBV2	TRBJ2-1	-	-	TGTGCCAGCAGCCCTTCCCGACTCGATGAGCAGTTCTTC	CASSPSRLDEQFF
TRBV27	TRBJ2-1	TRBD2	-	TGTGCCAGCAGTTCACTAGCGGGAGGGGGGTTCTTC	CASSSLAGGGFF
TRBV19	TRBJ1-4	-	-	TGTGCCAGTAGACCGGACGGGGGGTTGACTAATGAAAAACTGTTTTTT	CASRPDGGLTNEKLFF
TRBV20-1	TRBJ2-7	TRBD2	-	TGCAGTGCTAGTTGGTGGGAGGGCCTTGTGGTGTCCTACGAGCAGTACTTC	CSASWWEGLVVSYEQYF
TRBV5-1	TRBJ2-5	TRBD2	once	TGCGCCAGCAGCCGAGGACTAGCGGGACGACAAGAGACCCAGTACTTC	CASSRGLAGRQETQYF
TRBV3-1/TRBV3-2	TRBJ2-7	-	-	TGTGCCAGCAGCGGGGACTCCTCCTACGAGCAGTACTTC	CASSGDSSYEQYF
TRBV19	TRBJ1-1	-	-	TGTGCCAGTAGCAATCCCCCATCCCACAGGCAGAACACTGAAGCTTTCTTT	CASSNPPSHRQNTEAFF
TRBV27	TRBJ1-2	TRBD1	-	TGTGCCAGCAGTTTATCGACAGGGGGAGCTAACTATGGCTACACCTTC	CASSLSTGGANYGYTF
TRBV18	TRBJ1-1	-	-	TGTGCCAGCTCACCACTAGGACAGATGAACACTGAAGCTTTCTTT	CASSPLGQMNTEAFF
TRBV10-3	TRBJ2-7	TRBD2	-	TGTGCCACCACGAGCGGGAGCTCCTACGAGCAGTACTTC	CATTSGSSYEQYF
TRBV5-4	TRBJ2-1	-	-	TGTGCCAGCAGTGTGGGGGCGCCTGGCGACAATGAGCAGTTCTTC	CASSVGAPGDNEQFF
TRBV3-1/TRBV3-2	TRBJ1-2	TRBD1	-	TGTGCCAGCACCCCTACCGACAGGGGCGCCAACTATGGCTACACCTTC	CASTPTDRGANYGYTF
TRBV20-1	TRBJ2-4	-	-	TGCAGTGCTAATGAAGGAGGAGGCAAAAACATTCAGTACTTC	CSANEGGGKNIQYF
TRBV19	TRBJ1-2	-	-	TGTGCCAGTAGTTCGGGGTTCTATGGCTACACCTTC	CASSSGFYGYTF
TRBV28	TRBJ1-5	TRBD1	-	TGTGCCAGCAACCACAGGGGAGAGGGCAATCAGCCCCAGCATTTT	CASNHRGEGNQPQHF
TRBV2	TRBJ2-7	TRBD1	-	TGTGCCAGCAGTGAGAATCGACAGGGATCCTACGAGCAGTACTTC	CASSENRQGSYEQYF
TRBV30	TRBJ2-5	-	-	TGTGCCTGGTCGGACTACCCTACCCAGTACTTC	CAWSDYPTQYF
TRBV7-3	TRBJ2-2	-	-	TGTGCCAGCAGCTTATCGATGCCTACTAGCAGGAACACCGGGGAGCTGTTTTTT	CASSLSMPTSRNTGELFF
TRBV5-4	TRBJ1-1	-	-	TGTGCCAGCAGCTTGGGTCCTGTAGCTTTCTTT	CASSLGPVAFF
TRBV5-1	TRBJ2-7	TRBD2	few	TGCGCCAGCAGCTTGGCCCCGCTAGCGGGAGACTACGAGCAGTACTTC	CASSLAPLAGDYEQYF
TRBV10-1	TRBJ1-2	-	once	TGCGCCAGCAGTGAGCCAGACAGTAACTATGGCTACACCTTC	CASSEPDSNYGYTF